These T cell receptor beta chains were read from a single sample in a study of blood T cells in healthy people across ages. TCRdb redid the calling of the 5' RACE reads with MiXCR, one entry per CDR3 protein. Of 1,500,000 or so distinct CDR3 sequences in the sample, approximately 59% were seen once. Sequenced material: blood. Receptors were obtained from a man between 18 and 35 years old in good health. The CDR3 runs from the conserved cysteine through the conserved F or W. The D gene is left open where the match is weak. Expanded clones get a size class; other rows say once, few or many, or leave the size out.

d_call,j_call,v_call,cdr3_length,clone_size,cdr3_aa,cdr3_nt
TRBD2,TRBJ2-1,TRBV27,15,.,CASSFERGPYNEQFF,TGTGCCAGCAGTTTTGAGCGGGGGCCCTACAATGAGCAGTTCTTC
.,TRBJ2-1,TRBV27,18,.,CASSQPASVAIHNLEQFF,TGTGCCAGCAGTCAACCCGCTAGCGTAGCCATCCACAATCTTGAGCAGTTCTTC
.,TRBJ2-2,TRBV29-1,13,few,CSVGGSLNGELFF,TGCAGCGTTGGGGGGTCTTTAAACGGGGAGCTGTTTTTT
.,TRBJ2-5,TRBV7-2,15,.,CASSLRQGGWETQYF,TGTGCCAGCAGCTTACGACAGGGAGGTTGGGAGACCCAGTACTTC
TRBD1,TRBJ2-3,TRBV6-6,16,.,CASSPRGQGGTDTQYF,TGTGCCAGCAGTCCCCGGGGACAGGGAGGGACAGATACGCAGTATTTT
.,TRBJ1-2,TRBV12-3/TRBV12-4,12,.,CASSLREQGYTF,TGTGCCAGCAGTTTGAGGGAGCAAGGCTACACCTTC
TRBD1,TRBJ2-1,TRBV28,15,few,CASSTSGTGYNEQFF,TGTGCCAGCAGTACTTCCGGGACAGGGTACAATGAGCAGTTCTTC
.,TRBJ2-1,TRBV3-1,14,.,CASSQDPSGNEQFF,TGTGCCAGCAGCCAAGACCCTTCGGGTAATGAGCAGTTCTTC
.,TRBJ2-5,TRBV12-3/TRBV12-4,15,once,CASSLDLGRKETQYF,TGTGCCAGCAGTTTAGATCTGGGGCGGAAAGAGACCCAGTACTTC
TRBD1,TRBJ2-7,TRBV27,14,few,CASSFYRGPYEQYF,TGTGCCAGCAGTTTTTACAGGGGACCCTACGAGCAGTACTTC
.,TRBJ2-1,TRBV7-9,15,.,CASSLDWDTYNEQFF,TGTGCCAGCAGCTTAGACTGGGACACCTACAATGAGCAGTTCTTC
.,TRBJ2-1,TRBV20-1,11,.,CSAPNYNEQFF,TGCAGTGCCCCAAACTACAATGAGCAGTTCTTC
TRBD2,TRBJ2-7,TRBV4-2,15,.,CASSQGLAGETEQYF,TGTGCCAGCAGCCAAGGGCTAGCGGGAGAAACCGAGCAGTACTTC
TRBD1,TRBJ2-5,TRBV29-1,13,few,CSVLGQGRWTQYF,TGCAGCGTGCTGGGACAGGGCAGGTGGACCCAGTACTTC
TRBD2,TRBJ2-1,TRBV7-9,20,few,CASSRPVAGGFLGSYNEQFF,TGTGCCAGCAGCCGACCAGTTGCGGGAGGTTTTTTAGGATCCTACAATGAGCAGTTCTTC
.,TRBJ2-3,TRBV4-3,15,once,CASSQGVRELDTQYF,TGCGCCAGCAGCCAAGGTGTCAGGGAGCTCGATACGCAGTATTTT
.,TRBJ2-5,TRBV5-1,17,.,CASSVYPRATDVETQYF,TGCGCCAGCAGCGTGTACCCCCGAGCGACAGATGTGGAGACCCAGTACTTC
.,TRBJ2-5,TRBV7-8,16,once,CASIWGGTPRQFKQYF,TGTGCCAGCATCTGGGGGGGGACACCACGTCAATTTAAACAGTACTTC
TRBD2,TRBJ2-7,TRBV29-1,14,few,CSVGPKAGVYEQYF,TGCAGCGTTGGGCCTAAAGCGGGAGTCTACGAGCAGTACTTC
TRBD2,TRBJ2-3,TRBV5-5,16,few,CASSLGGGAFPDTQYF,TGTGCCAGCAGCTTGGGCGGGGGGGCCTTCCCAGATACGCAGTATTTT
.,TRBJ2-7,TRBV5-1,12,few,CASRRGSYEQYF,TGCGCCAGCAGGAGGGGGTCCTACGAGCAGTACTTC
.,TRBJ2-7,TRBV7-9,16,.,CASSPRGGGNYYEQYF,TGTGCCAGCAGCCCTCGGGGAGGGGGGAACTACTACGAGCAGTACTTC
TRBD1,TRBJ2-3,TRBV6-2/TRBV6-3,16,.,CASSPGDRPRTDTQYF,TGTGCCAGCAGTCCCGGGGACAGACCTCGCACAGATACGCAGTATTTT
.,TRBJ2-5,TRBV27,15,.,CASSLLGRVEETQYF,TGTGCCAGCAGTTTATTGGGCAGGGTCGAAGAGACCCAGTACTTC
.,TRBJ2-3,TRBV15,12,few,CATGRLRNTQYF,TGTGCCACCGGAAGACTTCGAAATACGCAGTATTTT
.,TRBJ2-3,TRBV6-5,13,.,CASSYGGRVAQYF,TGTGCCAGCAGTTACGGCGGCAGGGTAGCGCAGTATTTT
.,TRBJ1-6,TRBV10-3,15,.,CAISEPPTGNSPLHF,TGTGCCATCAGTGAGCCCCCGACGGGGAATTCACCCCTCCACTTT
TRBD2,TRBJ2-1,TRBV5-1,16,.,CASSLAGTSLHNEQFF,TGCGCCAGCAGCTTGGCCGGGACTAGCCTCCACAATGAGCAGTTCTTC
.,TRBJ1-2,TRBV12-3/TRBV12-4,13,.,CASSGQPNYGYTF,TGTGCCAGCAGTGGACAGCCTAACTATGGCTACACCTTC
.,TRBJ2-1,TRBV27,15,.,CASSTLGVPNNEQFF,TGTGCCAGCAGTACGCTAGGGGTCCCCAACAATGAGCAGTTCTTC
.,TRBJ2-3,TRBV4-1,15,.,CASSRRRDPRDTQYF,TGCGCCAGCAGCCGACGGAGGGACCCGCGGGATACGCAGTATTTT
TRBD2,TRBJ2-3,TRBV4-1,16,few,CASSYGYSGITDTQYF,TGCGCCAGCAGCTATGGGTATAGCGGGATCACAGATACGCAGTATTTT
.,TRBJ1-6,TRBV20-1,17,.,CSASATGSGGDNSPLHF,TGCAGTGCTAGTGCAACCGGGTCCGGGGGAGATAATTCACCCCTCCACTTT
.,TRBJ2-5,TRBV3-1,15,.,CASSQRRGYQETQYF,TGTGCCAGCAGCCAACGGCGAGGCTACCAAGAGACCCAGTACTTC
.,TRBJ1-2,TRBV20-1,13,once,CSARTDFNYGYTF,TGCAGTGCTAGAACAGATTTTAACTATGGCTACACCTTC
.,TRBJ2-5,TRBV4-1,14,.,CASSHTGAWETQYF,TGCGCCAGCAGCCACACAGGAGCCTGGGAGACCCAGTACTTC
TRBD1,TRBJ1-4,TRBV2,13,.,CARGTATNEKLFF,TGTGCCAGAGGGACAGCAACTAATGAAAAACTGTTTTTT
TRBD1,TRBJ1-5,TRBV10-3,17,.,CAISDPRGTGDNQPQHF,TGTGCCATCAGTGATCCTCGAGGGACAGGGGACAATCAGCCCCAGCATTTT
.,TRBJ1-6,TRBV21-1,21,few,CASSKVWVPGAIGSYNSPPHF,TGTGCCAGCAGCAAAGTTTGGGTCCCGGGGGCCATCGGATCCTATAATTCACCCCCCCACTTT
.,TRBJ2-2,TRBV11-3,15,.,CASQRGASNTGELFF,TGTGCCAGCCAGAGGGGGGCTTCGAACACCGGGGAGCTGTTTTTT
.,TRBJ1-2,TRBV6-5,13,.,CASSYQGGGGYTF,TGTGCCAGCAGTTACCAGGGAGGAGGCGGCTACACCTTC
.,TRBJ2-2,TRBV9,13,.,CASSVRTTGELFF,TGTGCCAGCAGCGTGAGGACTACCGGGGAGCTGTTTTTT
TRBD2,TRBJ2-5,TRBV7-8,17,.,CASSNQFRGGLQETQYF,TGTGCCAGCAGCAACCAATTTCGGGGGGGACTCCAAGAGACCCAGTACTTC
TRBD1,TRBJ2-7,TRBV27,15,.,CASRAAGQGPYEQYF,TGTGCCAGCAGAGCCGCCGGACAGGGCCCCTACGAGCAGTACTTC
.,TRBJ2-7,TRBV7-8,13,.,CASSRYSSYEQYF,TGTGCCAGCAGTCGGTACAGCTCCTACGAGCAGTACTTC
.,TRBJ2-1,TRBV7-9,14,.,CASSRNRDGNEQFF,TGTGCCAGCAGCCGAAACCGGGACGGCAATGAGCAGTTCTTC
.,TRBJ2-7,TRBV6-5,11,.,CASSTNGEQYF,TGTGCCAGCAGTACTAATGGCGAGCAGTACTTC